The clone carrying this TCR beta chain has at least ten counts. The data derive from a study of T cells in Graves' hyperthyroidism and ophthalmopathy. The CDR3 spans 13 residues. The ends were cut back, 2 bases at V and 10 bases at J, with 14 bases in the middle. Amplification targeted TCR beta CDR3 regions from RNA transcripts. First-round RT-PCR targeting the TCR CDR3 was performed with the HTBI primer set. One entry per CDR3 protein results from TCRdb running MiXCR on the multiplex PCR reads. Of around 420,000 distinct CDR3 sequences listed, around 14% were seen once; the top ten hold 12% to 15%. The receptor's source is a woman aged 18-29 years with Graves' hyperthyroidism. The sample consisted of blood. V is TRBV12-3 or TRBV12-4 and J is TRBJ1-2; D uncertain. CDR3: CASSLLSGRAYTF. The CDR3 DNA follows: TGTGCCAGCAGTTTATTAAGCGGGCGCGCCTACACCTTC.